Listed here is a single T cell receptor (beta chain). CDR3 length: 17 amino acids. With 3 bases removed from V and 0 bases from J, the gap between germline ends came to 16 bases. CDR1 and CDR2 (germline): SGHRS, YFSETQ. The study recruited people aged 18 to 89 years across 24 US areas. Two negative PCRs, clearance, or symptom resolution had been documented for recovered Cohort 3 donors. This sample stems from a study of blood T cell repertoires in COVID-19. Study overall: In each case, the material was cDNA or gDNA derived from T cells, B-cell-depleted T cells, or PBMCs.

Sequencing was performed with immunoSEQ multiplex PCR; in TCRdb, only in-frame clones are kept and a portion is missing. Found here are hundreds of thousands of clones, approximately 90% of them singletons; the top ten hold about 2.2%. The sequenced material came from PBMCs or T cells enriched from blood (not recorded which). This receptor was obtained from a woman under 30 who had recovered from COVID-19. The chain joins TRBV5-1 to TRBJ2-4, with D possibly being TRBD1 (6 bases). CDR3 in amino acids: CASSWGPPGLAKNIQYF. CDR3 DNA sequence: TGCGCCAGCAGCTGGGGGCCCCCCGGATTAGCCAAAAACATTCAGTACTTC. Variable domain in full (rest from reference TRBV5-1 and TRBJ2-4): KAGVTQTPRYLIKTRGQQVTLSCSPISGHRSVSWYQQTPGQGLQFLFEYFSETQRNKGNFPGRFSGRQFSNSRSEMNVSTLELGDSALYLCASSWGPPGLAKNIQYFGAGTRLSVL.